The 7 T cell receptor beta chains below all came from one sample that was sequenced in a study of T cells after yellow fever vaccination. From the 5' RACE reads, TCRdb called clonotypes with MiXCR, one entry per CDR3 protein. The data contain 200,000 to 300,000 distinct CDR3 sequences, roughly 6.3% of them seen just once; the ten biggest clones take up approximately 0.99%. Specimen: CD4+ T cells sorted from PBMCs, collected on the day of the yellow fever booster vaccination. The receptor source for this set is a man aged 25-40 years who received the YFV17D yellow fever vaccine.

The sample holds many counts of this clonotype. This sequence joins TRBV5-1 and TRBJ2-1, with D possibly matching TRBD1 (5 bases). Germline loops: CDR1 SGHRS, CDR2 YFSETQ. This CDR3 spans 13 amino acids. Trimming took off 4 bases at V and 4 bases at J, with 9 bases between the two ends. CDR3 sequence: CASSKDIYNEQFF. CDR3 bases: TGCGCCAGCAGCAAGGACATTTACAATGAGCAGTTCTTC.

The V call is TRBV6-2 or TRBV6-3, the J call TRBJ2-5; TRBD2 is a possible D gene (6 bases). The CDR3 has 18 residues. Germline V CDR1 and CDR2: MNHEY, SVGEGT. Trimming left V 6 bases short and J 3 bases short, with 26 bases between. The CDR3 DNA reads as TGTGCCAGCAGACACGAGAGCAGAGGCCGGACTACTAAAGAGACCCAGTACTTC. Translating it yields CASRHESRGRTTKETQYF.

V usage is TRBV5-4 and J usage is TRBJ2-5; D might be TRBD2 (5 bases). This CDR3 comprises 14 residues. CDR1 and CDR2 from the germline V gene are SGHNT and YYREEE (reference sequence). Trimming removed 3 bases at V and 5 bases at J, with 14 bases between. DNA of the CDR3: TGTGCCAGCAGCTCGGTGAGGGAAAGGGAGACCCAGTACTTC. Protein: CASSSVRERETQYF.

The table lists this clonotype with many counts. V and J are TRBV7-9 and TRBJ2-1; 9 nucleotides align to TRBD1. The germline V gene has CDR1 SEHNR and CDR2 FQNEAQ (reference sequence). J lost 1 base, V lost 3 bases, and 7 bases had no gene match. This CDR3 region has 17 residues. Written as DNA, the CDR3 is TGTGCCAGCAGCTTCCTCATTGGGACAGGGTCCTACAATGAGCAGTTCTTC. Translating gives CASSFLIGTGSYNEQFF. Full variable domain (rest looked up from reference TRBV7-9 and TRBJ2-1): DTGVSQNPRHKITKRGQNVTFRCDPISEHNRLYWYRQTLGQGPEFLTYFQNEAQLEKSRLLSDRFSAERPKGSFSTLEIQRTEQGDSAMYLCASSFLIGTGSYNEQFFGPGTRLTVL.

This clonotype has only a few counts. The chain employs TRBV30 and TRBJ2-7; a possible D gene is TRBD1 (5 bases). The V gene lost 2 bases and the J gene lost 9 bases, with 14 bases spanning the gap. Per the germline V gene, CDR1 is GTSNPN and CDR2 is SVGIG (reference sequence). The CDR3 covers 12 residues. The CDR3: CAWSSTGSGQYF. For the CDR3, the DNA is TGTGCCTGGAGTTCTACAGGATCGGGGCAGTACTTC.

The chain is built from TRBV5-6 and TRBJ2-7, with a possible D match to TRBD1 (6 bases). Trimming took 9 bases from V and 2 from J, leaving 18 bases between them. CDR1 and CDR2 (germline): SGHDT, YYEEEE. CDR3 size: 14 residues. CDR3 DNA: TGTGCCACCTCGGTTGTAGGACAGCCCTACGAGCAGTACTTC. Its translation: CATSVVGQPYEQYF.

The table lists this clonotype with many counts. The chain is built from TRBV29-1 and TRBJ2-3, with 11 bases aligning to TRBD2. Per germline, CDR1 SQVTM and CDR2 ANQGSEA. Germline trimming cut 4 bases from V and 2 bases from J; bases unmatched to any gene: 20. CDR3 length: 20 amino acids. DNA for the CDR3: TGCAGCGTTGCCCTCGGTTCTCTAGCGGGAGGACACACGCTCACAGATACGCAGTATTTT. Amino acids: CSVALGSLAGGHTLTDTQYF.